The clone carrying this TCR beta chain has ten or more counts. Its antigen is still unknown. The sample is drawn from a study of naive and memory T cell subsets. Study outcomes and limitations: Naive repertoires, especially CD8, held a few larger clonotypes, possibly memory cells re-expressing CD45RA.

An equimolar mix of two oligonucleotides served as the beta constant-region primer for TRBC1 and TRBC2. Four rounds of PCR amplified the ligated cDNA using nested alpha and beta constant-region primers plus SP2. TCRdb reprocessed the UMI-ligation and nested PCR reads with MiXCR, giving one entry per CDR3 protein. The profile shows some 80,000 distinct CDR3 sequences, about 10% of them singletons. CDR3 length: 16 amino acids. V dropped 5 bases and J dropped 6; count of bases not matched to a gene: 7. Germline V gene sequence: CDR1 SGHAT, CDR2 FQNNGV. V and J are TRBV11-2 and TRBJ2-3, with 14 bases identical to TRBD2. The source material was naive CD8+ T cells from blood. The clonotype was recovered from a human donor in good health. The CDR3, as DNA: TGTGCCAGCAGCCCCGGGACTAGCGGGAGAGGGGATACGCAGTATTTT. Amino acids: CASSPGTSGRGDTQYF.